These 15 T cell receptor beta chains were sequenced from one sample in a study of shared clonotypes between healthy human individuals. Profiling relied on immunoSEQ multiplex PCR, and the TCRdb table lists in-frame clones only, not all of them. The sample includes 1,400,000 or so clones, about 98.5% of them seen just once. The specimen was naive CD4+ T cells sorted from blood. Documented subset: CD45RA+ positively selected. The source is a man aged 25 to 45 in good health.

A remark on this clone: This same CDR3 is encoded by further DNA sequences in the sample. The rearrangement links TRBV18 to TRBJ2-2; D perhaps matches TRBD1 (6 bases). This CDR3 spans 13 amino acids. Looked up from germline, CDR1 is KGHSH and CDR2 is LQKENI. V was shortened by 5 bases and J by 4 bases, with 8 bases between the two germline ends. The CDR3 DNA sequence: TGTGCCAGCTCAAGGGACACCACCGGGGAGCTGTTTTTT. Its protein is CASSRDTTGELFF. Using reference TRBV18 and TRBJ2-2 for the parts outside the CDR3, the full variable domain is NAGVMQNPRHLVRRRGQEARLRCSPMKGHSHVYWYRQLPEEGLKFMVYLQKENIIDESGMPKERFSAEFPKEGPSILRIQQVVRGDSAAYFCASSRDTTGELFFGEGSRLTVL.

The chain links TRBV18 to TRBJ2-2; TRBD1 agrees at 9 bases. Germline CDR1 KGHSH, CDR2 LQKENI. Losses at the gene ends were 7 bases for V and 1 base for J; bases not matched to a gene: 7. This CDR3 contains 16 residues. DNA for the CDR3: TGTGCCAGCTTCCCCCGACAGGGGGGGAACACCGGGGAGCTGTTTTTT. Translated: CASFPRQGGNTGELFF.

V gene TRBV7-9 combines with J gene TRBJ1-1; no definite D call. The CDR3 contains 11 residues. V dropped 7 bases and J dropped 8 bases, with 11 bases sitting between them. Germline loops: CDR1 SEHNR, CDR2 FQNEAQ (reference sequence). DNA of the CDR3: TGTGCCAGCACCGTGAAAGGAGAAGCTTTCTTT. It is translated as CASTVKGEAFF.

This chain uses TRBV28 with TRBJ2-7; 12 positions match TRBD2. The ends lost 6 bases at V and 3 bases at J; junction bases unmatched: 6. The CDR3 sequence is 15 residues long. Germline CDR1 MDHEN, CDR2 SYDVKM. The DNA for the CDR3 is TGTGCCAGCAGGAAACCGGGACTAGCGGGCTACGAGCAGTACTTC. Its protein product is CASRKPGLAGYEQYF.

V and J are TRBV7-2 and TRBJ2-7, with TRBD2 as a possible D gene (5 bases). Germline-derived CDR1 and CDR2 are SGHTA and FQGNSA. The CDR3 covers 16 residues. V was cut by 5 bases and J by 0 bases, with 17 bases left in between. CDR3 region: CASSPEIAFSSYEQYF. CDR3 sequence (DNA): TGTGCCAGCAGCCCAGAAATAGCGTTCAGCTCCTACGAGCAGTACTTC.

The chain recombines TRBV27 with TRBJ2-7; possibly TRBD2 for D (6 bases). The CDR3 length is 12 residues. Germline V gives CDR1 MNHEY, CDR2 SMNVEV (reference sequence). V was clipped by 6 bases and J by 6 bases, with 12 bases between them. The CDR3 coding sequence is TGTGCCAGCAGCTCAGAGGGAGGCGAGCAGTACTTC. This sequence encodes CASSSEGGEQYF.

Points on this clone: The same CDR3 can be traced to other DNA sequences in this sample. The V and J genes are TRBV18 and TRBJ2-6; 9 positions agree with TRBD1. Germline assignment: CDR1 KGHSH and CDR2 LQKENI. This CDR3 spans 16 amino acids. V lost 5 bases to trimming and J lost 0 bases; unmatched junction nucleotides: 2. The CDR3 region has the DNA TGTGCCAGCTCAGGGACAGGGAGCTCTGGGGCCAACGTCCTGACTTTC. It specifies CASSGTGSSGANVLTF. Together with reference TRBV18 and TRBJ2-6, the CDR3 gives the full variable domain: NAGVMQNPRHLVRRRGQEARLRCSPMKGHSHVYWYRQLPEEGLKFMVYLQKENIIDESGMPKERFSAEFPKEGPSILRIQQVVRGDSAAYFCASSGTGSSGANVLTFGAGSRLTVL.

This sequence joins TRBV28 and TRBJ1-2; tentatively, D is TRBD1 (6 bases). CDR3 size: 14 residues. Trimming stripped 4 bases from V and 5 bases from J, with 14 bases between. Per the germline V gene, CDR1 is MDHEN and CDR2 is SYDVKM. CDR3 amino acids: CASSYGGRGYGYTF. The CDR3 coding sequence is TGTGCCAGCAGTTACGGGGGGCGCGGTTATGGCTACACCTTC.

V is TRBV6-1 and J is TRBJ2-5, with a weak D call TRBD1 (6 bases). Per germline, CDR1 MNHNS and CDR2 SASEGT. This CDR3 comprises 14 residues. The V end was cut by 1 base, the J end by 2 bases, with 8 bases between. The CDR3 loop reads CASSEDRVQETQYF. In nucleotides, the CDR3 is TGTGCCAGCAGTGAAGACAGGGTTCAAGAGACCCAGTACTTC.

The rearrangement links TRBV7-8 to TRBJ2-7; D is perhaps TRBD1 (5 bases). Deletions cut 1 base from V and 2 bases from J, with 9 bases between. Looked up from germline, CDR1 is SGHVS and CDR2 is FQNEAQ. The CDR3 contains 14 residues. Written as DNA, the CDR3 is TGTGCCAGCAGCTTAGGCGACAGTACCTACGAGCAGTACTTC. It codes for CASSLGDSTYEQYF.

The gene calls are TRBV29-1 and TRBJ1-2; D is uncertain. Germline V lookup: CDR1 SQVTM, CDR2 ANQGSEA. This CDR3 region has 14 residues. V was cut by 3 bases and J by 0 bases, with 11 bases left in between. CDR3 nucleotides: TGCAGCGTTGAGTCCCTCCTTTCTAACTATGGCTACACCTTC. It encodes CSVESLLSNYGYTF. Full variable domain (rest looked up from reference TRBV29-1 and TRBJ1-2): SAVISQKPSRDICQRGTSLTIQCQVDSQVTMMFWYRQQPGQSLTLIATANQGSEATYESGFVIDKFPISRPNLTFSTLTVSNMSPEDSSIYLCSVESLLSNYGYTFGSGTRLTVV.

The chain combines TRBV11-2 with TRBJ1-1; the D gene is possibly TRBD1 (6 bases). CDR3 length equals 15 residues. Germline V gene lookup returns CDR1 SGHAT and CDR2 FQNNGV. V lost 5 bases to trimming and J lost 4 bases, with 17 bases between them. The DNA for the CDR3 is TGTGCCAGCAGCACCAGTTTACAGGGCGGCACTGAAGCTTTCTTT. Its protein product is CASSTSLQGGTEAFF.

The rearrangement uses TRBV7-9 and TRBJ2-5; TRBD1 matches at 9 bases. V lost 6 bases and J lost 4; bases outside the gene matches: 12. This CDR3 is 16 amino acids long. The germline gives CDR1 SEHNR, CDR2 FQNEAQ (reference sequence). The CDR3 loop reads CASSFRDRGFGETQYF. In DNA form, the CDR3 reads TGTGCCAGCAGTTTCCGCGACAGGGGGTTTGGAGAGACCCAGTACTTC.

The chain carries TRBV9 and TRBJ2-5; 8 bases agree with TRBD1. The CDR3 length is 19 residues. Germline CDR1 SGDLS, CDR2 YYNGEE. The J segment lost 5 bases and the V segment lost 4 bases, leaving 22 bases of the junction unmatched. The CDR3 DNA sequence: TGTGCCAGCAGCTCAGACAGGGGCATCGGGGGACCCCGGTCCGAGACCCAGTACTTC. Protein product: CASSSDRGIGGPRSETQYF.

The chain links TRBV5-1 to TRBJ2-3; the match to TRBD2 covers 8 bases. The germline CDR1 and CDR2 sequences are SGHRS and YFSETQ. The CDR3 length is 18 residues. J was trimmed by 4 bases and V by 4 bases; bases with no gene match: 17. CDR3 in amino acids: CASSRYPGPGGYADTQYF. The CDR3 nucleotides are TGCGCCAGCAGCCGGTACCCCGGTCCGGGAGGGTACGCAGATACGCAGTATTTT.